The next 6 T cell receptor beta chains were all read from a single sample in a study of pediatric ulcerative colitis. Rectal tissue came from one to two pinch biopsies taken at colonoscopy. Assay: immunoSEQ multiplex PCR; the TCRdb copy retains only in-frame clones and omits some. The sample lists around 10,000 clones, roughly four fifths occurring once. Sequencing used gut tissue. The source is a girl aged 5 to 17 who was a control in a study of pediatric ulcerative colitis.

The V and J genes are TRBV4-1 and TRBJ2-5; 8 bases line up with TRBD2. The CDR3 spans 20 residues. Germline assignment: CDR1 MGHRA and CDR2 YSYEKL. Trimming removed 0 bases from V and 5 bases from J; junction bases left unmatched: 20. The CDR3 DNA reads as TGCGCCAGCAGCCAAGATGTTACCGGGGGCGGGAGGACCTTTAAGGAGACCCAGTACTTC. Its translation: CASSQDVTGGGRTFKETQYF.

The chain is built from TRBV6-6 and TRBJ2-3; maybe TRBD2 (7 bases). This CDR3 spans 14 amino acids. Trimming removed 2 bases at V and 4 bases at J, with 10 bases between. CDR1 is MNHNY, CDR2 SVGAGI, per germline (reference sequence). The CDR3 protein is CASSYTGRADTQYF. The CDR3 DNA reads TGTGCCAGCAGTTACACAGGGAGGGCAGATACGCAGTATTTT.

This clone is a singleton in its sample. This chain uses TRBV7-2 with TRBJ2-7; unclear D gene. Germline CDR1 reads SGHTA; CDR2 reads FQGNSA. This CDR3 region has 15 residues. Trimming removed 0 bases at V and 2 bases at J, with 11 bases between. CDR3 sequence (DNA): TGTGCCAGCAGCTTAGCGGGCAGTACCCCCTACGAGCAGTACTTC. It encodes CASSLAGSTPYEQYF. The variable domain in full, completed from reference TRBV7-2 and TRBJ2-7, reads GAGVSQSPSNKVTEKGKDVELRCDPISGHTALYWYRQSLGQGLEFLIYFQGNSAPDKSGLPSDRFSAERTGGSVSTLTIQRTQQEDSAVYLCASSLAGSTPYEQYFGPGTRLTVT.

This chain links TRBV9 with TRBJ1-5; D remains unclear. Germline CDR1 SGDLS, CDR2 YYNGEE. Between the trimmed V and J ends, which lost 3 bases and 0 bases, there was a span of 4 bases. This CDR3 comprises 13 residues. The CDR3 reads CASSGTSNQPQHF. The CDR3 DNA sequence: TGTGCCAGCAGCGGAACTAGCAATCAGCCCCAGCATTTT.

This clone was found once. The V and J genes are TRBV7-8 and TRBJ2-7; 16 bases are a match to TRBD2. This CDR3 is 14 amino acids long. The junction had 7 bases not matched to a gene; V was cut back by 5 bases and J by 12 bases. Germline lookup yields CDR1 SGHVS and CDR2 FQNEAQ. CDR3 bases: TGTGCCAGCAGCCCGGGACTAGCGGGAGGGCGTCGGTACTTC. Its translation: CASSPGLAGGRRYF.

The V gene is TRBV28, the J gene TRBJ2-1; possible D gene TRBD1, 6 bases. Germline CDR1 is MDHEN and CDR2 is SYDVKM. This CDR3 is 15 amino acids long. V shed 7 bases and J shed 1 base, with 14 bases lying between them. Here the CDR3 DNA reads TGTGCCAGCAACTCCCCGGACAGATCCTACAATGAGCAGTTCTTC. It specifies CASNSPDRSYNEQFF. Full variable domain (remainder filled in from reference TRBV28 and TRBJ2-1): DVKVTQSSRYLVKRTGEKVFLECVQDMDHENMFWYRQDPGLGLRLIYFSYDVKMKEKGDIPEGYSVSREKKERFSLILESASTNQTSMYLCASNSPDRSYNEQFFGPGTRLTVL.